In its sample, the clone carrying this T cell receptor (beta chain) was seen once. Profiled with immunoSEQ multiplex PCR; TCRdb holds only in-frame clones, not every one. The sample records about 28,000 clones, roughly 91% being singletons. The data were taken from a study of PD-1 and CTLA-4 blockade in melanoma. Germline V gene lookup returns CDR1 WSHSY and CDR2 SAAADI. The length of the CDR3 is 13 residues. V dropped 3 bases and J dropped 2 bases, with 7 bases sitting between them. Material: CD8+ T cells from peripheral blood, obtained before anti-PD-1 treatment. The chain is built from TRBV10-2 and TRBJ1-1; D is undetermined. The source of this sequence is a human donor with melanoma. CDR3 sequence reads: CASSDSPNTEAFF. As DNA, the CDR3 is TGCGCCAGCAGTGACTCACCTAACACTGAAGCTTTCTTT.